The 17 T cell receptor beta chains below come from one sample, sequenced in a study of tumor-infiltrating lymphocytes in primary liver carcinoma. Investigators took RNA and DNA out together from 20-30 mg of unsorted bulk tissue. Total RNA amounting to around 530 ng was the source from which TCR beta cDNA was made with a constant-region primer. A slightly modified ARM-PCR protocol with three nested multiplex PCR rounds produced these TCR beta libraries. Primers for the first two PCR rounds were TRBV1-TRBV30 forward primers and a C-beta reverse primer (approximately 9 cycles per round). TCRdb redid the calling of the multiplex PCR reads with MiXCR, one entry per CDR3 protein. The data contain some 94,000 distinct CDR3 sequences, more than 60% of them singletons. The sequencing sample was made of liver tumor tissue from sampling region 5. Stated subset: tumor region T5, tumor centre. These receptors came from a woman aged 55-70 years with primary liver carcinoma and hepatitis B virus infection.

This clonotype has a single count. The chain couples TRBV5-5 to TRBJ1-1; D is unclear. This CDR3 is built from 14 residues. CDR1 is SGHKS and CDR2 is YYEKEE in the germline V gene (reference sequence). Trimming removed 2 bases at V and 2 bases at J, with 10 bases between. The CDR3 DNA reads TGTGCCAGCAGCTTTCCGACGAGTAACACTGAAGCTTTCTTT. This gives the protein CASSFPTSNTEAFF.

This chain joins TRBV11-2 and TRBJ2-7; 8 bases map to TRBD2. Trimming cost V 6 bases and J 3 bases; bases outside gene matches: 7. The CDR3 is 14 amino acids. The germline V gene has CDR1 SGHAT and CDR2 FQNNGV. CDR3: CASSLCLAGYEQYF. The CDR3 DNA follows: TGTGCCAGCAGTTTGTGTCTAGCGGGCTACGAGCAGTACTTC.

Points on this clonotype: It is likely a read error, because the conserved phenylalanine at the end of the CDR3 is missing. This chain links TRBV28 with TRBJ1-4; D possibly corresponds to TRBD1 (6 bases). The CDR3 has 15 amino acids. V was clipped by 5 bases and J by 6 bases, with 16 bases between them. Germline V lookup: CDR1 MDHEN, CDR2 SYDVKM. The CDR3 reads CASSEAGARDEKLFY. CDR3 bases: TGTGCCAGCAGTGAGGCGGGGGCTCGCGATGAAAAACTGTTTTAT.

As to this clonotype: Sequence at one end of the junction differs from germline and may be a read error. The chain joins TRBV14 to TRBJ2-2; possible D gene TRBD2, 6 bases. Germline CDR1 and CDR2: SGHDN and FVKESK. The CDR3 length is 15 residues. The CDR3 nucleotides read TGTGCCAGCAGCCACGGACTTGCGGGCACCGGGGGGCTGTTTTTT. This gives the protein CASSHGLAGTGGLFF.

This clonotype appeared a single time. The rearrangement uses TRBV11-2 and TRBJ2-1; 14 bases line up with TRBD2. The CDR3 is 17 residues long. CDR1 SGHAT and CDR2 FQNNGV come from the germline V gene. Unmatched junction bases numbered 13, after V lost 7 bases and J lost 8 bases. CDR3 protein: CASNMRLAGGPEDEQFF. DNA of the CDR3: TGTGCCAGCAACATGAGACTAGCGGGAGGGCCGGAGGATGAGCAGTTCTTC.

Comments on this clonotype: A much more abundant neighbour one base away suggests this may be a read error. V gene TRBV14 combines with J gene TRBJ2-7; TRBD2 agrees at 8 bases. The CDR3 extends over 16 amino acids. Germline V gene sequence: CDR1 SGHDN, CDR2 FVKESK. Here the CDR3 reads CARSPGRERGYYEQYF. Written as DNA, the CDR3 is TGTGCCAGGAGCCCCGGGAGGGAACGGGGGTACTACGAGCAGTACTTC.

This clonotype ranks as medium-sized (0.01 to 0.1%). The chain couples TRBV11-2 to TRBJ1-3; D is uncertain. The ends were cut back, 3 bases at V and 4 bases at J, with 7 bases in the middle. CDR1 and CDR2 (germline): SGHAT, FQNNGV. This CDR3 is 13 amino acids long. This CDR3 is CASSFPGGNTIYF. The CDR3 DNA is TGTGCCAGCAGCTTCCCCGGCGGAAACACCATATATTTT.

The chain recombines TRBV28 with TRBJ1-2; D is ambiguous. The CDR3 spans 15 residues. The ends were cut back, 3 bases at V and 2 bases at J, with 13 bases in the middle. Germline CDR1 is MDHEN and CDR2 is SYDVKM. CDR3 protein: CASSFNGDPNYGYTF. The CDR3, as DNA: TGTGCCAGCAGTTTTAACGGAGACCCAAACTATGGCTACACCTTC.

Turning to this clonotype: Since the CDR3 does not end with the conserved phenylalanine or tryptophan, this likely comes from a read error. CDR3 nucleotide sequence: TGTGCCAGCAGTGCGGTGGCCGCGGGGGAGCTGTTTTTG. This codes for CASSAVAAGELFL. The V gene is TRBV2, the J gene TRBJ2-2; D not resolved. Germline values: CDR1 SNHLY, CDR2 FYNNEI. V was trimmed by 4 bases and J by 8 bases, leaving 11 bases between them. The length of the CDR3 is 13 residues.

The chain links TRBV11-2 to TRBJ2-3, with a tentative D call TRBD2 (7 bases). Germline loops: CDR1 SGHAT, CDR2 FQNNGV. V dropped 5 bases and J dropped 4 bases, with 16 bases sitting between them. This CDR3 comprises 15 residues. The CDR3 sequence is CASSPLRGGSDTQYF. The CDR3 bases are TGTGCCAGCAGCCCACTGAGGGGGGGCTCAGATACGCAGTATTTT.

Worth noting for this clonotype: A much larger clone lies one base from this, so it may be a read error. The gene calls are TRBV28 and TRBJ2-7; no clear D gene. V gave up 6 bases and J gave up 3 bases, with 9 bases separating them. CDR1 MDHEN and CDR2 SYDVKM come from the germline V gene. The CDR3 totals 12 residues. CDR3 protein: CASSTVRYEQYF. As DNA, the CDR3 is TGTGCCAGCAGCACAGTGCGCTACGAGCAGTACTTC.

The rearrangement uses TRBV29-1 and TRBJ1-1; D call uncertain. CDR3 length: 12 amino acids. CDR1 and CDR2 (germline): SQVTM, ANQGSEA. The CDR3 spells CSASPSNTEAFF. DNA for the CDR3: TGCAGTGCTAGCCCAAGTAACACTGAAGCTTTCTTT. Full variable domain (missing parts from reference TRBV29-1 and TRBJ1-1): SAVISQKPSRDICQRGTSLTIQCQVDSQVTMMFWYRQQPGQSLTLIATANQGSEATYESGFVIDKFPISRPNLTFSTLTVSNMSPEDSSIYLCSASPSNTEAFFGQGTRLTVV.

This clonotype appeared a single time. The chain carries TRBV15 and TRBJ2-3; a possible D gene is TRBD2 (6 bases). This CDR3 has 16 residues. The germline V and J ends were trimmed by 5 bases and 2 bases, with 17 bases remaining between them. CDR1 and CDR2 (germline): LNHNV, YYDKDF (reference sequence). CDR3 sequence: CATSGRLVRNTDTQYF. In DNA, the CDR3 is TGTGCCACCAGCGGCCGACTAGTGAGGAACACAGATACGCAGTATTTT.

Only a few counts were recorded for this clonotype. Possible read error: a much larger clone is one base away. The chain uses TRBV29-1 and TRBJ1-2, with D unresolved. CDR3 length equals 14 residues. V was pared by 4 bases and J by 7 bases, with 19 bases between. Germline CDR1 and CDR2: SQVTM and ANQGSEA. The CDR3 DNA is TGCAGCGTTGGAGATGGTCCAGGTGTAGGTGGCTACACCTTC. Protein product: CSVGDGPGVGGYTF. The full variable domain, completed using reference TRBV29-1 and TRBJ1-2, is SAVISQKPSRDICQRGTSLTIQCQVDSQVTMMFWYRQQPGQSLTLIATANQGSEATYESGFVIDKFPISRPNLTFSTLTVSNMSPEDSSIYLCSVGDGPGVGGYTFGSGTRLTVV.

On this clonotype: An end of the junction does not agree with germline; a read error may underlie this. This sequence joins TRBV6-6 and TRBJ1-1, with 7 positions matching TRBD1. The CDR3 length is 13 residues. Germline V gene sequence: CDR1 MNHNY, CDR2 SVGAGI (reference sequence). CDR3 region: CVSKKTGRTETFF. CDR3 bases: TGTGTCAGCAAGAAGACAGGGCGGACTGAAACTTTCTTT.

In its sample, this clonotype was seen once. The chain has TRBV6-5 and TRBJ1-2, with D hard to call. The V end lost 9 bases, the J end lost 7 bases, and 12 bases lay between the germline ends. This CDR3 region has 11 residues. Per the germline V gene, CDR1 is MNHEY and CDR2 is SVGAGI. CDR3 in DNA: TGTGCCAGTAGCAACAAGGGTGGCTACACCTTC. The encoded protein is CASSNKGGYTF.

A few counts support this clonotype. Given a much more abundant clone one base away, this may be a read error. V and J are TRBV14 and TRBJ2-4, with TRBD1 identical over 7 bases. V shed 7 bases, J shed 9 bases, and the junction held 12 bases outside the gene matches. Germline V gene sequence: CDR1 SGHDN, CDR2 FVKESK. This CDR3 region has 14 residues. The CDR3 DNA reads TGTGCCAGCAAGAGCACAGGGGCGTCATGCATTCAGTACTTC. This encodes CASKSTGASCIQYF.